The 20 T cell receptor beta chains below all came from one sample that was sequenced in a study of CD8+ T cells in alopecia areata. Treatment defined: oral pan-JAK inhibitor, 5-10 mg twice daily. cDNA serving as the sequencing template came from extracted, reverse transcribed RNA. This table comes from immunoSEQ multiplex PCR, and its TCRdb copy is limited to in-frame clones, with some not included. The table records 40,000 to 50,000 clones, around 71% of them present only once. The sequenced sample was CD8+ T cells sorted from blood, obtained at week 4, from a patient treated with tofacitinib. The receptors were gathered from a human donor with alopecia areata.

The gene calls are TRBV6-4 and TRBJ1-1, with D possibly matching TRBD1 (6 bases). Germline lookup yields CDR1 MRHNA and CDR2 SNTAGT. V shed 0 bases and J shed 5 bases, with 16 bases lying between them. The CDR3 is 16 residues long. CDR3 amino acids: CASSDSSGRGGTEAFF. As DNA, the CDR3 is TGTGCCAGCAGTGACTCGTCGGGCAGGGGTGGGACTGAAGCTTTCTTT.

The rearrangement joins TRBV12-5 to TRBJ2-2; D not certain. Germline CDR1 LGHNT, CDR2 FRNRAP. This CDR3 region has 11 residues. Deletions cut 7 bases from V and 12 bases from J, with 12 bases between. The CDR3 DNA sequence: TGTGCTAGTGAGAGTGGCAATAAGCTGTTTTTT. Protein: CASESGNKLFF.

The chain carries TRBV19 and TRBJ2-2, with 7 nucleotides matching TRBD1. J lost 6 bases, V lost 10 bases, and 2 bases had no gene match. This CDR3 region has 11 residues. The germline CDR1 and CDR2 sequences are LNHDA and SQIVND (reference sequence). CDR3 region: CATQGAGELFF. CDR3 coding DNA: TGTGCCACTCAGGGGGCCGGGGAGCTGTTTTTT.

This chain joins TRBV9 and TRBJ2-1; weak D call: TRBD2 (6 bases). CDR1 and CDR2 from the germline V gene are SGDLS and YYNGEE. There are 15 residues in the CDR3. The ends were cut back, 0 bases at V and 3 bases at J, with 10 bases in the middle. The CDR3 DNA follows: TGTGCCAGCAGCGTAGGTACTAGCCACTACAATGAGCAGTTCTTC. Encoded protein: CASSVGTSHYNEQFF.

The J gene is TRBJ2-7, the V gene TRBV29-1; TRBD1 agrees at 8 bases. The CDR3 is 12 residues long. V was clipped by 5 bases and J by 2 bases; unmatched bases: 2. Germline CDR1 and CDR2: SQVTM and ANQGSEA. The CDR3 loop reads CSVLRGPYEQYF. In DNA form, the CDR3 reads TGCAGCGTTCTCAGGGGGCCCTACGAGCAGTACTTC.

In this sample, this clone turned up a few times. The chain uses TRBV6-6 and TRBJ1-2; possibly TRBD1 for D (6 bases). Looked up from germline, CDR1 is MNHNY and CDR2 is SVGAGI (reference sequence). V was clipped by 5 bases and J by 9 bases, with 13 bases between them. The CDR3 covers 12 residues. CDR3 protein: CASSTKQGRYTF. CDR3 DNA sequence: TGTGCCAGCAGTACCAAACAGGGTCGCTACACCTTC.

V is TRBV7-2 and J is TRBJ2-2, with D hard to call. Germline assignment: CDR1 SGHTA and CDR2 FQGNSA. CDR3 length equals 12 residues. V was pared by 8 bases and J by 3 bases, with 7 bases between. CDR3 protein: CASLVHTGELFF. CDR3 coding DNA: TGTGCCAGCTTGGTCCACACCGGGGAGCTGTTTTTT. Full variable domain (missing parts from reference TRBV7-2 and TRBJ2-2): GAGVSQSPSNKVTEKGKDVELRCDPISGHTALYWYRQSLGQGLEFLIYFQGNSAPDKSGLPSDRFSAERTGGSVSTLTIQRTQQEDSAVYLCASLVHTGELFFGEGSRLTVL.

The rearrangement uses TRBV7-7 and TRBJ2-1; 9 bases agree with TRBD1. With 5 bases clipped from V and 6 bases from J, the junction kept 5 bases outside the gene matches. CDR1 is SSHAT and CDR2 is FNYEAQ in the germline V gene (reference sequence). This CDR3 is 14 amino acids long. The CDR3 sequence is CASSQGQGGNEQFF. The CDR3 nucleotides are TGTGCCAGCAGCCAGGGACAGGGTGGCAATGAGCAGTTCTTC.

The gene calls are TRBV6-4 and TRBJ2-3; TRBD2 is a possible D gene (7 bases). The CDR3 totals 15 residues. Germline values: CDR1 MRHNA, CDR2 SNTAGT. The ends were cut back, 3 bases at V and 1 base at J, with 11 bases in the middle. This CDR3 reads CASSEGGGRTDTQYF. CDR3 DNA: TGTGCCAGCAGTGAAGGGGGGGGGCGCACAGATACGCAGTATTTT.

This chain connects TRBV29-1 to TRBJ1-2; the match to TRBD1 covers 9 bases. The CDR3 is 13 residues long. The V segment lost 4 bases and the J segment 7 bases; nucleotides outside the gene matches: 7. Germline values: CDR1 SQVTM, CDR2 ANQGSEA. CDR3 DNA sequence: TGCAGCGTTGGGGTCACAGGGGGCGGTGGCTACACCTTC. Residues: CSVGVTGGGGYTF.

The chain combines TRBV4-3 with TRBJ2-3, with unresolved D. CDR1 and CDR2 from the germline V gene are LGHNA and YSLEER. Trimming took off 0 bases at V and 1 base at J, with 8 bases between the two ends. CDR3 length: 15 amino acids. This chain's CDR3 is CASSQDFDRTDTQYF. For the CDR3, the DNA is TGCGCCAGCAGCCAAGATTTCGACCGCACAGATACGCAGTATTTT.

V gene TRBV5-4 combines with J gene TRBJ1-1; a possible D gene is TRBD1 (6 bases). CDR1 is SGHNT, CDR2 YYREEE, per germline (reference sequence). V dropped 0 bases and J dropped 5 bases, with 17 bases sitting between them. The CDR3 runs to 16 residues. DNA of the CDR3: TGTGCCAGCAGCTTGGGCTGGGACGGGGGGCTGACTGAAGCTTTCTTT. Amino acid sequence: CASSLGWDGGLTEAFF.

V and J are TRBV29-1 and TRBJ2-7, with D hard to call. This CDR3 region has 13 residues. CDR1 is SQVTM and CDR2 is ANQGSEA in the germline V gene. V was trimmed by 4 bases and J by 0 bases, leaving 10 bases between them. As DNA, the CDR3 is TGCAGCGTTGTGTCCCCGAGCTCCTACGAGCAGTACTTC. This sequence encodes CSVVSPSSYEQYF.

CDR3 in DNA: TGCAGCGTCGAGGTTCATGACACTGAAGCTTTCTTT. Its translation is CSVEVHDTEAFF. The chain has TRBV29-1 and TRBJ1-1, with D uncertain. The germline gives CDR1 SQVTM, CDR2 ANQGSEA. V was pared by 6 bases and J by 3 bases, with 11 bases between. This CDR3 has 12 amino acids.

This rearrangement joins TRBV29-1 to TRBJ1-2; tentatively, D is TRBD1 (5 bases). Trimming took 2 bases from V and 4 from J, leaving 20 bases between them. The CDR3 contains 16 residues. Germline V gene sequence: CDR1 SQVTM, CDR2 ANQGSEA. The CDR3 DNA reads as TGCAGCGTTGAAAGAGGGGAAGGGGTGTTAAGCTATGGCTACACCTTC. Amino acids: CSVERGEGVLSYGYTF.

The J gene is TRBJ2-7, the V gene TRBV7-6, with D perhaps TRBD1 (5 bases). Germline V gene sequence: CDR1 SGHVS, CDR2 FNYEAQ. The V gene lost 4 bases and the J gene lost 5 bases, with 18 bases spanning the gap. The CDR3 covers 15 residues. The CDR3 DNA reads as TGTGCCAGCAGCTGGGGCGGCAGGAAGGGGAACGAGCAGTACTTC. It is translated as CASSWGGRKGNEQYF. The full variable domain, with the rest looked up from reference TRBV7-6 and TRBJ2-7, is GAGVSQSPRYKVTKRGQDVALRCDPISGHVSLYWYRQALGQGPEFLTYFNYEAQQDKSGLPNDRFSAERPEGSISTLTIQRTEQRDSAMYRCASSWGGRKGNEQYFGPGTRLTVT.

Only a few counts were recorded for this clone. The CDR3 protein is CASSSELNEQFF. CDR3 DNA sequence: TGTGCCAGCAGCTCGGAACTCAATGAGCAGTTCTTC. The rearrangement joins TRBV11-2 to TRBJ2-1; D gene unclear. This CDR3 comprises 12 residues. V was cut by 4 bases and J by 6 bases, with 7 bases left in between. The germline V gene has CDR1 SGHAT and CDR2 FQNNGV.

For this clone: Different DNA sequences within this sample yield the same CDR3. This CDR3 reads CAWSVGQGTYEQYF. The CDR3 nucleotides read TGTGCCTGGAGTGTGGGACAGGGGACTTACGAGCAGTACTTC. The chain uses TRBV30 and TRBJ2-7; TRBD1 agrees at 10 bases. Germline V gene lookup returns CDR1 GTSNPN and CDR2 SVGIG (reference sequence). The V gene end was trimmed by 0 bases and the J gene end by 4 bases; junction bases not matched to a gene: 3. This CDR3 contains 14 residues.

This clone was detected only a few times. The rearrangement links TRBV9 to TRBJ1-1; the D is unclear. Trimming removed 3 bases from V and 4 bases from J, with 7 bases in between. The CDR3 sequence is 12 residues long. Germline values: CDR1 SGDLS, CDR2 YYNGEE. CDR3 in DNA: TGTGCCAGCAGCGCGGGGAGCACTGAAGCTTTCTTT. This encodes CASSAGSTEAFF.

The chain is built from TRBV29-1 and TRBJ2-2; 8 bases map to TRBD2. Germline-derived CDR1 and CDR2 are SQVTM and ANQGSEA. V lost 6 bases to trimming and J lost 5 bases; unmatched junction nucleotides: 14. The CDR3 contains 16 residues. CDR3 in amino acids: CSVEATGGGTTGELFF. CDR3 DNA sequence: TGCAGCGTCGAGGCCACGGGCGGGGGGACGACCGGGGAGCTGTTTTTT.